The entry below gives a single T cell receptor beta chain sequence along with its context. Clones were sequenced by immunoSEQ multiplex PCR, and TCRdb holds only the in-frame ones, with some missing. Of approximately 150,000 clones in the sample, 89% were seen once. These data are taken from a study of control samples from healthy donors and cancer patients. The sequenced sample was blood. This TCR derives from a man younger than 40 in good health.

In nucleotides, the CDR3 is TGTGCCAGCAGCGATCTAGCGGGAGGGCCTTTTGAGACCCAGTACTTC. It yields the protein CASSDLAGGPFETQYF. The chain uses TRBV6-2 or TRBV6-3 and TRBJ2-5; TRBD2 matches 12 bases. Per germline, CDR1 MNHEY and CDR2 SVGEGT. Unmatched junction bases numbered 10, after V lost 6 bases and J lost 5 bases. This CDR3 is built from 16 residues.